The clone carrying this T cell receptor beta chain was detected only a few times. Its antigen is currently unknown. The sample comes from a study of T cell repertoires in cytomegalovirus infection. Study-wide background: It can be stated that public TCR beta signatures indicated CMV infection as well as a matching HLA type. Findings of the study overall: HLA-C-restricted, CMV-specific TCR beta clonotypes were dominant ex vivo.

A single record per CDR3 protein comes from TCRdb applying MiXCR to the reads. The sample holds almost 500,000 distinct CDR3 sequences; around 11% are singletons and the top ten take 10%. Germline CDR1 is LGHNT and CDR2 is FRNRAP. The CDR3 has 13 amino acids. V lost 5 bases and J 2 bases, leaving 9 bases between the germline ends. This clonotype was obtained from a human donor in good health (CMV status not recorded). Some clones in this sample may be carry-over from other donors' samples. The sequencing sample was made of PBMCs. The V and J genes are TRBV12-5 and TRBJ1-1; D uncertain. The CDR3 is CASGLLKNTEAFF. CDR3 sequence (DNA): TGTGCTAGTGGTCTTTTAAAAAACACTGAAGCTTTCTTT.